Reported below is one T cell receptor beta chain. The source of the sample is a study of OX40 agonist ivuxolimab in advanced cancers. Study-wide background: Six ivuxolimab dose levels, 0.01 to 10 mg/kg, were given intravenously every 2 weeks. Checkpoint inhibitors had been given previously to roughly 36% of patients.

Drawing of blood for sampling happened at baseline, at cycle 4 day 1, and at cycle 7 day 1. V shed 0 bases, J shed 1 base, and the junction held 3 bases outside the gene matches. The CDR3 sequence is 15 residues long. Germline V CDR1 and CDR2: SQVTM, ANQGSEA. Sequenced by immunoSEQ multiplex PCR; TCRdb stores in-frame clones only, minus some. The sample consists of 60,000 to 75,000 clones, approximately 78% of them appearing once. The genes are TRBV29-1 and TRBJ2-5; 9 nucleotides match TRBD2. Sequencing used CD4+ or CD8+ T cells sorted from blood, obtained in a trial of the OX40 agonist ivuxolimab. The sequence was collected from an adult with an advanced solid tumor such as melanoma, head and neck, liver or kidney cancer. The CDR3 region has the DNA TGCAGCGTTGAAGATCTAGCGGGGTTCCAAGAGACCCAGTACTTC. Translated: CSVEDLAGFQETQYF.